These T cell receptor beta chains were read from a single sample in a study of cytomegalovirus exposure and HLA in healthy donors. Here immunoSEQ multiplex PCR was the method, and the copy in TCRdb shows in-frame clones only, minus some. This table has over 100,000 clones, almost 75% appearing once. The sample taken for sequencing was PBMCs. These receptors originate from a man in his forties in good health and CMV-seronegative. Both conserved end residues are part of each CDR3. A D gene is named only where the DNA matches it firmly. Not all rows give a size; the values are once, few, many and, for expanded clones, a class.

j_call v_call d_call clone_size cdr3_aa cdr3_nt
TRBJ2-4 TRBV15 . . CATSVSGIAKNIQYF TGTGCCACCAGCGTCTCAGGGATAGCCAAAAACATTCAGTACTTC
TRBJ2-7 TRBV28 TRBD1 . CATGQNEQYF TGTGCCACGGGACAGAACGAGCAGTACTTC
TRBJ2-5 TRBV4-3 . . CASSQRTGLWETQYF TGCGCCAGCAGCCAAAGGACTGGCCTCTGGGAGACCCAGTACTTC
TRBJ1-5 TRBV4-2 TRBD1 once CASSREQGASNQPQHF TGTGCCAGCAGCCGAGAACAGGGGGCGAGCAATCAGCCCCAGCATTTT
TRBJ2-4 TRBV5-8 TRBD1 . CASSPGQGLNIQYF TGTGCCAGCAGCCCGGGACAGGGTTTAAACATTCAGTACTTC
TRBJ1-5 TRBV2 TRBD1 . CASRATGGAGNQPQHF TGTGCCAGCAGGGCGACAGGGGGCGCAGGCAATCAGCCCCAGCATTTT
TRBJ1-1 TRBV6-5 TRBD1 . CASSPGGTEAFF TGTGCCAGCAGCCCAGGGGGCACTGAAGCTTTCTTT
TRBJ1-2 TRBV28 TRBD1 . CASSKSGTGGVYGYTF TGTGCCAGCAGTAAATCCGGGACAGGGGGCGTCTATGGCTACACCTTC
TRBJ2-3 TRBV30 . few CAWTPETDTQYF TGTGCCTGGACCCCTGAGACAGATACGCAGTATTTT
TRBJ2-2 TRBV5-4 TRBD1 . CASSTGQKNTGELFF TGTGCCAGCAGCACGGGACAGAAAAACACCGGGGAGCTGTTTTTT